This T cell receptor (beta chain) emerged from a study of T cell responses to AZD1222 COVID-19 vaccine. As for the study in general: Recipients boosted at about 4 weeks or about 12 weeks are pooled.

TCRdb's table, derived via immunoSEQ multiplex PCR, lists solely in-frame clones and lacks some. This sample has tens of thousands of clones, with around nine tenths found just once. The V gene's germline CDR1 is MNHEY and CDR2 SVGEGT. The V and J ends lost 2 bases and 0 bases, in that order; junction bases with no gene match: 7. CDR3 length: 17 amino acids. The chain carries TRBV6-2 or TRBV6-3 and TRBJ2-5, with 9 bases fitting TRBD2. The receptor was derived from an adult in good health. Here the sequenced sample was peripheral blood, taken on day 0 of AZD1222 vaccination. The CDR3 DNA reads TGTGCCAGCAGTTACGATGCTAGCGGGGCGTACCAAGAGACCCAGTACTTC. Its translation: CASSYDASGAYQETQYF.